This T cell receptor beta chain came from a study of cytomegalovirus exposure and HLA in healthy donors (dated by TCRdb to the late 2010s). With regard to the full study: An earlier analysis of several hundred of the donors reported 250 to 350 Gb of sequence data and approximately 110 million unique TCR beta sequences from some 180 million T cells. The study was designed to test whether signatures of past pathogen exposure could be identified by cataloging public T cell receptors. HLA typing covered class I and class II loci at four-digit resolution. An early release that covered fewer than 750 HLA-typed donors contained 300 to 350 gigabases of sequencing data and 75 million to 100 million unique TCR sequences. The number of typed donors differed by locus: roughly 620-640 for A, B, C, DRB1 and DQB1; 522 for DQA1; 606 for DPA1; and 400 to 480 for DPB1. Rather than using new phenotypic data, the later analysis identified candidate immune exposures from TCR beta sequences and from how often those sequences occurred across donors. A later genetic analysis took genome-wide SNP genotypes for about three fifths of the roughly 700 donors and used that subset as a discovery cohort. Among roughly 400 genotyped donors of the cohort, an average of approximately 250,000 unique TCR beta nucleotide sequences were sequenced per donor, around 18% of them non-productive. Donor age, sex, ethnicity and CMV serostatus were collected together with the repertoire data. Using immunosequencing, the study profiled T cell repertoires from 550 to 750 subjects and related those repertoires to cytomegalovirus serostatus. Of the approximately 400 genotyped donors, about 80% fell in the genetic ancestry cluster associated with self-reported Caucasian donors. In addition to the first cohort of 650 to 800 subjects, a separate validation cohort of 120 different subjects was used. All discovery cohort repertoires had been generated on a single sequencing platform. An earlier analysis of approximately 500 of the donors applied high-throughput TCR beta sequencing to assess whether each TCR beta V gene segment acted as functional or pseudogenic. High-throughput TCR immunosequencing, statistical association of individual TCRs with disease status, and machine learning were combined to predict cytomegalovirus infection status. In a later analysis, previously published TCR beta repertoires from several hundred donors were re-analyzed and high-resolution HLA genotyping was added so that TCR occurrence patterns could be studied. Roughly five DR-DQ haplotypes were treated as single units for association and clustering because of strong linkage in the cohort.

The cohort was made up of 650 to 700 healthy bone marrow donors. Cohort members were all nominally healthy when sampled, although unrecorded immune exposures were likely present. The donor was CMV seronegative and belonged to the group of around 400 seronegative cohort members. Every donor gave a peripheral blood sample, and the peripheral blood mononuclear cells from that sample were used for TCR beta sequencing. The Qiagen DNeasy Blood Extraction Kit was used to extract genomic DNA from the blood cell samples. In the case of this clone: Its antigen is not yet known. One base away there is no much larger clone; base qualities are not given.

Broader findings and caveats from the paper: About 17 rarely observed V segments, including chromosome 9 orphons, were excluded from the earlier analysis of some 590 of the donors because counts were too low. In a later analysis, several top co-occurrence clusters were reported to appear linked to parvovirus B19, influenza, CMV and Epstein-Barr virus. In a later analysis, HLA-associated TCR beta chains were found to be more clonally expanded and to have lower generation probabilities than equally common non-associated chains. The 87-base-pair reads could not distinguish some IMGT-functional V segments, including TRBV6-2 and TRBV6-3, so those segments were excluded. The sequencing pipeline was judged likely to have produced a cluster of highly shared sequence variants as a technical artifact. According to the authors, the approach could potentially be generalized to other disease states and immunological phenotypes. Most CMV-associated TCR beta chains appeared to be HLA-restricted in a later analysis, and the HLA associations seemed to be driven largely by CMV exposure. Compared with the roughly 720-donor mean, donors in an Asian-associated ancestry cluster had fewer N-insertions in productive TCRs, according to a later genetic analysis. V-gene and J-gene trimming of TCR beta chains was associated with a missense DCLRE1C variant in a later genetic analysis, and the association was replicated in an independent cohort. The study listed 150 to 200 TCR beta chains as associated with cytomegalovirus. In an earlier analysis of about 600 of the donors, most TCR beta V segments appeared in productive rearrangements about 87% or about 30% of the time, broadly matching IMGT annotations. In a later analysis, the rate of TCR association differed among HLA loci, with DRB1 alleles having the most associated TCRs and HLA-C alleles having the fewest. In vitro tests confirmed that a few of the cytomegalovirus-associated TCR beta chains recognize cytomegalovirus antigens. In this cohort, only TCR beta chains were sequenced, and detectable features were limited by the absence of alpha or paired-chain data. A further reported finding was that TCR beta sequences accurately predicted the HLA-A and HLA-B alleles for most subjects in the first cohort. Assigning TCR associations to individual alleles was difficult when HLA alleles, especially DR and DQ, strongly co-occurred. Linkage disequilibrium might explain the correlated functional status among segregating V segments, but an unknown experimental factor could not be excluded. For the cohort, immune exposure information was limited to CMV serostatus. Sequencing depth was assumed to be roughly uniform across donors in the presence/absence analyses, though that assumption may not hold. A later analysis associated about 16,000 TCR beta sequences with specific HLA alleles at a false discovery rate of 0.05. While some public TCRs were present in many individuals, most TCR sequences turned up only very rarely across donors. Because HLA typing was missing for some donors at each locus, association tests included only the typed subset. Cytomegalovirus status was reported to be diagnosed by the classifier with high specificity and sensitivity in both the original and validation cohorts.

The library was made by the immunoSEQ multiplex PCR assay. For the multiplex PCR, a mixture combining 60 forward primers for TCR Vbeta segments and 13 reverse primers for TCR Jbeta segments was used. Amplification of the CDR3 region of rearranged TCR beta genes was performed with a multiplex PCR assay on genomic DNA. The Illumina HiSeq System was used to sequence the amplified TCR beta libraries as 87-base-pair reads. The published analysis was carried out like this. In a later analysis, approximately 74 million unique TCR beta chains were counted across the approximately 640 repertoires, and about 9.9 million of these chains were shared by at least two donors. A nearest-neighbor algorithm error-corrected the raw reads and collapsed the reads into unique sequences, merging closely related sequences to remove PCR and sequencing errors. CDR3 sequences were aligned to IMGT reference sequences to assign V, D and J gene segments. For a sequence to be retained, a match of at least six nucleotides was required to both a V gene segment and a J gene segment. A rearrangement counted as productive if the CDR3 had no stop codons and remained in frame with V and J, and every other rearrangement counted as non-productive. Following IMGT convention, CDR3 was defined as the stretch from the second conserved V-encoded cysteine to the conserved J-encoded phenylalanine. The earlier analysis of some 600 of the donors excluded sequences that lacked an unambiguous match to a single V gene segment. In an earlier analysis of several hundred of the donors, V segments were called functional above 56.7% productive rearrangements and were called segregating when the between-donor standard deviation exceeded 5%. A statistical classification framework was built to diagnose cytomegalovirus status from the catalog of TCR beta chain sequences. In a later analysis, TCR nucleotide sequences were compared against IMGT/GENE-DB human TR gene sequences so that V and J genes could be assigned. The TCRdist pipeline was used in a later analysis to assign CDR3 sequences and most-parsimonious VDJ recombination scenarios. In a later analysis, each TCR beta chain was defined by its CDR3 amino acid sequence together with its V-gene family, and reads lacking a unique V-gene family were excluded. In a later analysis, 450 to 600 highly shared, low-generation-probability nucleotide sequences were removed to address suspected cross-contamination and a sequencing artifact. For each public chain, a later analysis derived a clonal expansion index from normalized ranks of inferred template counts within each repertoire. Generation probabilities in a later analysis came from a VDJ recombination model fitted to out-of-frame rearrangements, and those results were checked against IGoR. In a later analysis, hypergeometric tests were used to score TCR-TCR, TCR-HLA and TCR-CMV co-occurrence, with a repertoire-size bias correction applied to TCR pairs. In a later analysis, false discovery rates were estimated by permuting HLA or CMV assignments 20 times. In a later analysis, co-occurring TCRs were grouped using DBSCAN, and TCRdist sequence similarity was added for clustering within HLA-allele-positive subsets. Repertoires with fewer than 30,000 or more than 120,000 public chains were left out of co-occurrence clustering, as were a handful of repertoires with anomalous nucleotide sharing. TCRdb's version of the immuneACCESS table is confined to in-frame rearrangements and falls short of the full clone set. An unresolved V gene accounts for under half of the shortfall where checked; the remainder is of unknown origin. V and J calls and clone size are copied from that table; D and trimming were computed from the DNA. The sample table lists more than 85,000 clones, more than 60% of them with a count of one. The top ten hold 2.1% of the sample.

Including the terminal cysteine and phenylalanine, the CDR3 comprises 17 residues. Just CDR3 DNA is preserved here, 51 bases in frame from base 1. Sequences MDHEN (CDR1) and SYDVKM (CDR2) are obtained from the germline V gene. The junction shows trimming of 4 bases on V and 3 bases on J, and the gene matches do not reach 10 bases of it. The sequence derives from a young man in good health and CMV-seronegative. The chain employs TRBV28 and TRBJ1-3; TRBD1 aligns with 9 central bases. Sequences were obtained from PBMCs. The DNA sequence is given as TGTGCCAGCAGTTCTTCCCGGTGGGACAGGGTTGGAAACACCATATATTTT. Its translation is CASSSSRWDRVGNTIYF. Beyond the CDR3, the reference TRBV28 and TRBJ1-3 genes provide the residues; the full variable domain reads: DVKVTQSSRYLVKRTGEKVFLECVQDMDHENMFWYRQDPGLGLRLIYFSYDVKMKEKGDIPEGYSVSREKKERFSLILESASTNQTSMYLCASSSSRWDRVGNTIYFGEGSWLTVV.